A single sample gave rise to the 23 T cell receptor beta chains below, sequenced in a study of T cells in Graves' hyperthyroidism and ophthalmopathy. TCR beta CDR3 sequences were amplified from RNA transcripts. HTBI primers were employed in a first-round RT-PCR of the TCR CDR3. In TCRdb, the multiplex PCR reads were re-called with MiXCR into one record per CDR3 protein. Of about 400,000 distinct CDR3 sequences in the sample, around 14% are singletons; the top ten hold around a tenth. Material: blood. All receptors derive from a woman aged 18-35 years with Graves' hyperthyroidism.

This clonotype has a count of ten or more. The J gene is TRBJ1-5, the V gene TRBV29-1; TRBD1 matches at 8 bases. Germline CDR1 reads SQVTM; CDR2 reads ANQGSEA. The length of the CDR3 is 13 residues. After removal of 8 bases from V and 6 bases from J, the junction contained 9 bases not matched to a gene. The CDR3 region has the DNA TGCAGCCTGATCCAGGGGGCTGGTCAGCCCCAGCATTTT. Translating gives CSLIQGAGQPQHF.

Ten or more counts support this clonotype. The J gene is TRBJ2-1, the V gene TRBV29-1; tentative D call: TRBD2 (5 bases). V was clipped by 6 bases and J by 2 bases, with 17 bases between them. Germline CDR1 is SQVTM and CDR2 is ANQGSEA. The CDR3 covers 15 residues. Here the CDR3 reads CSVPRTASPYNEQFF. CDR3 coding DNA: TGCAGCGTACCCAGGACTGCGAGTCCCTACAATGAGCAGTTCTTC.

This clonotype was picked up many times. V and J are TRBV27 and TRBJ1-1; TRBD1 agrees at 7 bases. The CDR3 is 16 residues long. V gave up 3 bases and J gave up 2 bases; unmatched junction bases: 9. Germline V lookup: CDR1 MNHEY, CDR2 SMNVEV (reference sequence). CDR3 loop: CASSFGPTGVNTEAFF. Here the CDR3 DNA reads TGTGCCAGCAGTTTCGGCCCAACAGGGGTCAACACTGAAGCTTTCTTT.

This clonotype was recorded at least ten times. This chain links TRBV27 with TRBJ2-3; 8 bases align to TRBD2. The CDR3 extends over 17 amino acids. J lost 2 bases, V lost 3 bases, and 10 bases had no gene match. CDR1 is MNHEY, CDR2 SMNVEV, per germline (reference sequence). The CDR3 nucleotides read TGTGCCAGCAGTTTCTACCCCCTGCGGGAGGTCACAGATACGCAGTATTTT. Encoded protein: CASSFYPLREVTDTQYF.

In its sample, this clonotype was seen many times. The chain carries TRBV7-9 and TRBJ1-2, with D possibly matching TRBD1 (5 bases). This CDR3 contains 14 residues. Per germline, CDR1 SEHNR and CDR2 FQNEAQ (reference sequence). Trimming took off 5 bases at V and 7 bases at J, with 17 bases between the two ends. The CDR3 nucleotides are TGTGCCAGCAGCGCCAGGGCCCATTTGGGTGGCTACACCTTC. Translated: CASSARAHLGGYTF.

V gene TRBV28 combines with J gene TRBJ2-3, with TRBD2 identical over 9 bases. Germline loops: CDR1 MDHEN, CDR2 SYDVKM. The CDR3 is 13 residues long. CDR3 residues: CPPSGRYTDTQYF. The CDR3 coding sequence is TGTCCCCCCAGCGGGAGGTACACAGATACGCAGTATTTT.

With respect to this clonotype: Mismatch with germline at one junction end may stem from a read error. The gene calls are TRBV5-1 and TRBJ1-1; D gene unclear. The CDR3 loop spans 12 amino acids. Germline V gives CDR1 SGHRS, CDR2 YFSETQ. The CDR3 protein is CASSPIDTEAFF. The CDR3 DNA sequence: TGTGCCAGCAGCCCAATCGACACTGAAGCTTTCTTT.

At least ten counts were recorded for this clonotype. The CDR3 sequence: CASSTLAGGVTGELFF. The CDR3 DNA sequence: TGTGCCAGCAGTACGCTAGCGGGTGGTGTAACCGGGGAGCTGTTTTTT. V gene TRBV11-2 combines with J gene TRBJ2-2, with 8 bases identical to TRBD2. Trimming cost V 6 bases and J 5 bases; bases outside gene matches: 11. There are 16 residues in the CDR3. Per the germline V gene, CDR1 is SGHAT and CDR2 is FQNNGV.

This clonotype was detected ten times or more. J is TRBJ2-7 and V is TRBV5-1, with D perhaps TRBD1 (5 bases). The CDR3 spans 15 residues. The germline gives CDR1 SGHRS, CDR2 YFSETQ. Deletions cut 4 bases from V and 5 bases from J, with 19 bases between. CDR3 in amino acids: CASSRDGASGDEQYF. For the CDR3, the DNA is TGCGCCAGCAGCCGAGATGGGGCCAGTGGCGACGAGCAGTACTTC.

Many counts were recorded for this clonotype. The CDR3 loop reads CASSPDIYTDTQYF. Here the CDR3 DNA reads TGCGCCAGCAGCCCCGACATTTACACAGATACGCAGTATTTT. J is TRBJ2-3 and V is TRBV4-3; D is uncertain. The V end lost 4 bases, the J end lost 2 bases, and 10 bases lay between the germline ends. This CDR3 spans 14 amino acids. Germline CDR1 and CDR2: LGHNA and YSLEER.

This clonotype was detected ten times or more. CDR3 sequence (DNA): TGTGCCAGCAGCCAAGTCTCTAGCGGGGGCCCTACCGCTGAGACCCAGTACTTC. Translated, it gives CASSQVSSGGPTAETQYF. The chain links TRBV3-1 to TRBJ2-5, with 10 positions matching TRBD2. Losses at the gene ends were 1 base for V and 5 bases for J; bases not matched to a gene: 13. Germline CDR1 and CDR2: LGHDT and YNNKEL (reference sequence). This CDR3 is 18 amino acids long.

This clonotype was observed many times. V usage is TRBV12-3 or TRBV12-4 and J usage is TRBJ1-5; D is unresolved. The CDR3 sequence is 14 residues long. The V and J ends lost 2 bases and 0 bases respectively, with 5 bases between them. CDR3 amino acids: CASSLPYSNQPQHF. The CDR3 nucleotides read TGTGCCAGCAGTTTACCTTATAGCAATCAGCCCCAGCATTTT.

About this clonotype: A much bigger clone sits one base away, suggesting this may be a read error. The rearrangement links TRBV12-3 or TRBV12-4 to TRBJ2-7; TRBD2 aligns across 8 bases. There are 13 residues in the CDR3. CDR3 sequence (DNA): TGTGCCACCAGTGTCGTAGCGGGGAACGAGCAGTACTTC. The encoded protein is CATSVVAGNEQYF.

Notes on this clonotype: A much larger clone lies a single base off, so this may be a read error. This chain links TRBV7-9 with TRBJ1-2; TRBD1 might be the D (5 bases). Trimming removed 5 bases at V and 2 bases at J, with 9 bases between. Per the germline V gene, CDR1 is SEHNR and CDR2 is FQNEAQ (reference sequence). The CDR3 sequence is 13 residues long. The CDR3 loop reads CASSKRQNYGYTF. CDR3 nucleotides: TGTGCCAGCAGCAAGAGACAGAACTATGGCTACACCTTC.

This clonotype was detected ten times or more. V gene TRBV7-2 combines with J gene TRBJ1-5; D gene unclear. Germline values: CDR1 SGHTA, CDR2 FQGNSA. Trimming left V 5 bases short and J 2 bases short, with 13 bases between. The CDR3 runs 15 residues. The CDR3 reads CASSLGPLGNQPQHF. For the CDR3, the DNA is TGTGCCAGCAGCCTTGGCCCGTTAGGCAATCAGCCCCAGCATTTT.

To note about this clonotype: A much larger clone lies a single base off, so this may be a read error. This chain uses TRBV7-8 with TRBJ1-5; D is uncertain. This CDR3 is 18 amino acids long. Germline V gives CDR1 SGHVS, CDR2 FQNEAQ. With 1 base removed from V and 0 bases from J, the gap between germline ends came to 16 bases. The CDR3 nucleotides are TGTGCCAGCAGCTTAGAGCTTTGGGAGGGAACTAGCAATCAGCCCCAGCATTTT. Protein product: CASSLELWEGTSNQPQHF.

This clonotype was detected only a few times. The chain recombines TRBV10-3 with TRBJ1-5; D unresolved. The CDR3 runs 18 residues. The germline gives CDR1 ENHRY, CDR2 SYGVKD. Trimming took off 0 bases at V and 2 bases at J, with 17 bases between the two ends. CDR3 sequence reads: CAISESDKGGYGNQPQHF. CDR3 DNA sequence: TGTGCCATCAGTGAGTCGGATAAGGGTGGGTATGGCAATCAGCCCCAGCATTTT.

This chain joins TRBV2 and TRBJ1-5; maybe TRBD1 (5 bases). The germline gives CDR1 SNHLY, CDR2 FYNNEI. The CDR3 length is 12 residues. Trimming took 8 bases from V and 4 from J, leaving 9 bases between them. CDR3 bases: TGTGCCAGCGGGAGACAGAATCAGCCCCAGCATTTT. Translated, it gives CASGRQNQPQHF.

Many counts were recorded for this clonotype. The V and J genes are TRBV5-1 and TRBJ2-3; D remains unclear. Germline CDR1 SGHRS, CDR2 YFSETQ. Trimming took off 1 base at V and 2 bases at J, with 8 bases between the two ends. The CDR3 is made up of 14 amino acids. The CDR3 region has the DNA TGCGCCAGCAGCTTGACCGGATACACAGATACGCAGTATTTT. Encoded protein: CASSLTGYTDTQYF.

This clonotype was picked up many times. The chain carries TRBV11-2 and TRBJ1-3, with D unclear. V shed 2 bases and J shed 0 bases, with 5 bases lying between them. The CDR3 runs 14 residues. Germline V gene sequence: CDR1 SGHAT, CDR2 FQNNGV. CDR3 amino acids: CASSLSLSGNTIYF. The CDR3 nucleotides read TGTGCCAGCAGCTTAAGTCTCTCTGGAAACACCATATATTTT.

The chain joins TRBV7-9 to TRBJ1-1; no firm D call. Looked up from germline, CDR1 is SEHNR and CDR2 is FQNEAQ (reference sequence). The CDR3 sequence is 15 residues long. The V and J ends lost 0 bases and 5 bases respectively, with 13 bases between them. As DNA, the CDR3 is TGTGCCAGCAGCTTAGCGTCACCGGCCGGGACTGAAGCTTTCTTT. Amino acids: CASSLASPAGTEAFF.

This clonotype came up many times. V gene TRBV6-2 or TRBV6-3 combines with J gene TRBJ1-5; D might be TRBD1 (6 bases). Per germline, CDR1 MNHEY and CDR2 SVGEGT. The CDR3 length is 15 residues. The V gene lost 8 bases and the J gene lost 2 bases, with 16 bases spanning the gap. This CDR3 is CASGVGAGGNQPQHF. Here the CDR3 DNA reads TGTGCCAGCGGGGTGGGGGCCGGGGGCAATCAGCCCCAGCATTTT.

This clonotype was counted at least ten times. The rearrangement joins TRBV20-1 to TRBJ1-6; 7 nucleotides agree with TRBD1. This CDR3 spans 16 amino acids. J was trimmed by 5 bases and V by 0 bases; bases with no gene match: 7. Germline V lookup: CDR1 DFQATT, CDR2 SNEGSKA (reference sequence). The CDR3 loop reads CSARDPGRGDNSPLHF. The CDR3 DNA reads as TGCAGTGCTAGAGATCCCGGCAGGGGGGATAATTCACCCCTCCACTTT.